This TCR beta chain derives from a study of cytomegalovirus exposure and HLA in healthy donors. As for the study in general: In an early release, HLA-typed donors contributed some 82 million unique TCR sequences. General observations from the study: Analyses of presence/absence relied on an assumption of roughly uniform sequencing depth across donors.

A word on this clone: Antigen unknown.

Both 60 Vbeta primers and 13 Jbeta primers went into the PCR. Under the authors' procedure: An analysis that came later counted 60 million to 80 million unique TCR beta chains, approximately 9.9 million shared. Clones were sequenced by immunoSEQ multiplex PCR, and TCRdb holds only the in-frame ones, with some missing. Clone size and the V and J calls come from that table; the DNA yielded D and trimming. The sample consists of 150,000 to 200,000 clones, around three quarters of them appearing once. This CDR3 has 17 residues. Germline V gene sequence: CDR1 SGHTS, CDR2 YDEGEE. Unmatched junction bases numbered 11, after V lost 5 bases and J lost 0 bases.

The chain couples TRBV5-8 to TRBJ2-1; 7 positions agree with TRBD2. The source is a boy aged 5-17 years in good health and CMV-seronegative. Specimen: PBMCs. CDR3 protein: CASRRGTSSSSYNEQFF. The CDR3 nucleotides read TGTGCCAGCAGGCGGGGGACGTCGAGCAGCTCCTACAATGAGCAGTTCTTC. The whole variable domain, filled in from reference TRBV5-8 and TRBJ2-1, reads EAGVTQSPTHLIKTRGQQATLRCSPISGHTSVYWYQQALGLGLQFLLWYDEGEERNRGNFPPRFSGRQFPNYSSELNVNALELEDSALYLCASRRGTSSSSYNEQFFGPGTRLTVL.